This TCR beta chain emerged from a study of blood T cell repertoires in COVID-19. Turning to the study itself: COVID-19 samples collected from the United States, Italy and Spain covered acute and convalescent phases.

The CDR3 sequence is 13 residues long. Germline trimming cut 5 bases from V and 3 bases from J; bases unmatched to any gene: 5. Germline V CDR1 and CDR2: SQVTM, ANQGSEA. In the original processing: From reference gene primer amplification, estimates of nucleated cell counts were derived. Using immunoSEQ multiplex PCR, the repertoire was profiled, and TCRdb retains in-frame clones only, with some absent. From that table come the V and J calls and clone size; the DNA was used to work out D and trimming. The data contain roughly 200,000 clones, approximately 86% of them seen just once; the ten biggest clones take up 3.5% to 5.5%. Adults between about 18 and 89 years of age took part from 24 US areas. Participant-given clinical history determined each cohort assignment.

The clonotype was recovered from a woman under 40 who had been exposed to COVID-19. The genes are TRBV29-1 and TRBJ1-1, with TRBD1 identical over 8 bases. Sequencing was carried out using PBMCs or T cells enriched from blood (not recorded which). The CDR3: CSVTGGMDTEAFF. The CDR3 DNA is TGCAGCGTTACAGGGGGAATGGACACTGAAGCTTTCTTT.